This entry concerns a single T cell receptor (beta chain). The data are from a study of blood T cell repertoires in COVID-19. Study-wide background: Sites across the United States, Italy and Spain contributed samples from acute and convalescent COVID-19. T cells, B-cell-depleted T cells, or PBMCs provided the cDNA or gDNA that served as material.

Authors' processing steps: Nucleated cell counts were estimated from reference gene primer amplification. The data were produced by immunoSEQ multiplex PCR, yet TCRdb's version contains in-frame clones alone and is incomplete. V, J and clone size were drawn from that table, and D and trimming were deduced from the DNA. The sample has roughly 140,000 clones, 65% to 90% seen once. Looked up from germline, CDR1 is ENHRY and CDR2 is SYGVKD. The length of the CDR3 is 14 residues. V was shortened by 2 bases and J by 10 bases, with 12 bases between the two germline ends. The receptor was isolated from a woman between 45 and 60 years old in a cohort sampled during active or convalescent COVID-19. Sequenced sample: peripheral blood. This chain links TRBV10-3 with TRBJ1-6, with a weak D call TRBD1 (6 bases). The CDR3 region has the DNA TGTGCCATCAGTGAGCCGGACAGAGGGTCACCCCTCCACTTT. Its translation: CAISEPDRGSPLHF.